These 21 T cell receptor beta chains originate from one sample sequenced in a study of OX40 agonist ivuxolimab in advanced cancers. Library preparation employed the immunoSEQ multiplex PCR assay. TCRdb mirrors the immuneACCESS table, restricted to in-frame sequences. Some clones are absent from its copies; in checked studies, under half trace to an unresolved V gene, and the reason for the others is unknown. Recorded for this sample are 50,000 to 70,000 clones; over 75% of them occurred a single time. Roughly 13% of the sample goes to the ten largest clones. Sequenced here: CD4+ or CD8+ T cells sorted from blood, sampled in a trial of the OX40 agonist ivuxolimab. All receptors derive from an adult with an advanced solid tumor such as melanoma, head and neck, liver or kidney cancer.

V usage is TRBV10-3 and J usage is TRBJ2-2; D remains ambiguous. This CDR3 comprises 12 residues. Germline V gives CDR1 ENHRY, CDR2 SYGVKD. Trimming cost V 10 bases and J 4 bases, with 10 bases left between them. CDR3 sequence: CATQLGTGELFF. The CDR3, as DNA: TGTGCCACCCAATTGGGCACCGGGGAGCTGTTTTTT.

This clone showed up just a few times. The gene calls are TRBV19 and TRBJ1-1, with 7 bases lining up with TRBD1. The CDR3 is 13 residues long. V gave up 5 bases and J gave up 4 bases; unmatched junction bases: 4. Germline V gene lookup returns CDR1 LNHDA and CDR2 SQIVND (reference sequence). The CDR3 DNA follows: TGTGCCAGTAGTCGTTCAGGGGGCACTGAAGCTTTCTTT. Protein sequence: CASSRSGGTEAFF.

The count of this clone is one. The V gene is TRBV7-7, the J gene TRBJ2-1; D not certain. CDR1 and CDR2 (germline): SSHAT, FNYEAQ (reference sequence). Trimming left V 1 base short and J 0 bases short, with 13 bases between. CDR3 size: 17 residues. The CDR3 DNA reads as TGTGCCAGCAGCTTAGAAGTGGGCGGCTACTCCTACAATGAGCAGTTCTTC. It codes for CASSLEVGGYSYNEQFF.

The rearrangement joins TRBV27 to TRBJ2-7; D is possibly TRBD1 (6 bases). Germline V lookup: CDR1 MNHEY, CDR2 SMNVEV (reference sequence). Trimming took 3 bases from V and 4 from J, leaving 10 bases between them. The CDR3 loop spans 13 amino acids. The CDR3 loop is CASSFGTGYEQYF. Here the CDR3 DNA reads TGTGCCAGCAGTTTCGGAACAGGGTACGAGCAGTACTTC.

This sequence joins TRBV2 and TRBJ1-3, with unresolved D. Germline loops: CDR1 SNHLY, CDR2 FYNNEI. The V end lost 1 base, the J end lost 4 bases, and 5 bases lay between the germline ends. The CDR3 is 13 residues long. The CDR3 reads CASSEGSGNTIYF. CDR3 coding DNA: TGTGCCAGCAGTGAAGGCAGCGGAAACACCATATATTTT.

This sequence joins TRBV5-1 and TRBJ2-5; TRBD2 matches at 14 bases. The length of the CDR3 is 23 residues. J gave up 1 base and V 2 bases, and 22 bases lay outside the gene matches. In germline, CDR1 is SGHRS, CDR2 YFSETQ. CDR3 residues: CASSFDSRLAGGRFGGVQETQYF. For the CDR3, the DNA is TGCGCCAGCAGCTTCGACTCACGACTAGCGGGAGGGCGTTTTGGCGGGGTCCAAGAGACCCAGTACTTC.

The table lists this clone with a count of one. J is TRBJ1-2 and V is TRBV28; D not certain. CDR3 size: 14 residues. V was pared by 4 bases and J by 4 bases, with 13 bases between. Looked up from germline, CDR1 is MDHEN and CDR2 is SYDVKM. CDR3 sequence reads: CASSSVARTYGYTF. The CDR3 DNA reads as TGTGCCAGCAGTTCCGTCGCGCGGACCTATGGCTACACCTTC.

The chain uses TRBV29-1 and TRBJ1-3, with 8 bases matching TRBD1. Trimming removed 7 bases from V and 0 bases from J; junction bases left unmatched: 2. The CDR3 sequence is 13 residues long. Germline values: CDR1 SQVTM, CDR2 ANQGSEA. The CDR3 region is CSAGTGSGNTIYF. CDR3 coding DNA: TGCAGCGCCGGGACAGGCTCTGGAAACACCATATATTTT.

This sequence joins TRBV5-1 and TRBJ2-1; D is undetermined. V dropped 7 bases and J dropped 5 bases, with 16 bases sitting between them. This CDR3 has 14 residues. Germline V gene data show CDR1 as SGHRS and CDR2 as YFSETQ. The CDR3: CASQKYPSNNEQFF. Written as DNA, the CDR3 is TGCGCCAGCCAAAAATACCCATCAAACAATGAGCAGTTCTTC.

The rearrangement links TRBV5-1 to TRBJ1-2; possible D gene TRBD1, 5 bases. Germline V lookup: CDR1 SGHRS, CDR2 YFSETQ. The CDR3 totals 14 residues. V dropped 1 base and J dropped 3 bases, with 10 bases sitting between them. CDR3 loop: CASSLLGVDYGYTF. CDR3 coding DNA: TGCGCCAGCAGCTTGTTAGGGGTCGACTATGGCTACACCTTC.

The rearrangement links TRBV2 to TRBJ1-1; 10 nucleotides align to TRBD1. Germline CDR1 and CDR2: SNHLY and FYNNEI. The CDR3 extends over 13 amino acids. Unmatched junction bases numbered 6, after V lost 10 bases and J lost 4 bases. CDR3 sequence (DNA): TGTGCCACTCCGGGACAGGGGATCACTGAAGCTTTCTTT. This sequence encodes CATPGQGITEAFF. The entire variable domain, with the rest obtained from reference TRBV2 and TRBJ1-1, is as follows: EPEVTQTPSHQVTQMGQEVILRCVPISNHLYFYWYRQILGQKVEFLVSFYNNEISEKSEIFDDQFSVERPDGSNFTLKIRSTKLEDSAMYFCATPGQGITEAFFGQGTRLTVV.

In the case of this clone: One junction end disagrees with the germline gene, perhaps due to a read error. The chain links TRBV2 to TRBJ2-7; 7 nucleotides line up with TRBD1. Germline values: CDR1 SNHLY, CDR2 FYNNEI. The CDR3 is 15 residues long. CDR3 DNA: TGTGCCAGCAGAGAAGAACTGACAGGGAGATACGAGCAGTACTTC. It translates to CASREELTGRYEQYF.

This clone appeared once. CDR3 loop: CASKPGLVQETQYF. CDR3 DNA sequence: TGTGCCAGCAAACCGGGACTAGTACAAGAGACCCAGTACTTC. This rearrangement joins TRBV27 to TRBJ2-5, with 8 bases that match TRBD2. The CDR3 covers 14 residues. The junction had 6 bases not matched to a gene; V was cut back by 7 bases and J by 2 bases. Germline V gene sequence: CDR1 MNHEY, CDR2 SMNVEV (reference sequence).

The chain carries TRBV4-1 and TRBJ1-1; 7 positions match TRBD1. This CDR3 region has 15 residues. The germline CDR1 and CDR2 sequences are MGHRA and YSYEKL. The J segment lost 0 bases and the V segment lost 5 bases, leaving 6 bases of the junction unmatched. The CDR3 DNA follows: TGCGCCAGCAGCTGGCGGGACAGTTTGAACACTGAAGCTTTCTTT. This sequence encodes CASSWRDSLNTEAFF.

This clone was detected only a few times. CDR3 amino acids: CASRGSSTEAFF. DNA for the CDR3: TGCGCCAGTCGAGGGAGTAGCACTGAAGCTTTCTTT. The chain joins TRBV10-1 to TRBJ1-1; D is ambiguous. This CDR3 comprises 12 residues. Germline CDR1 and CDR2: WNHNN and SYGVQD (reference sequence). Trimming stripped 9 bases from V and 4 bases from J, with 12 bases between.

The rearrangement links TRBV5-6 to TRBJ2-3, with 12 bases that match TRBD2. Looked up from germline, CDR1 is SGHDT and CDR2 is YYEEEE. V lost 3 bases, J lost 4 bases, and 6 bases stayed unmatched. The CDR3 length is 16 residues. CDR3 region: CASSWNLAGGPDTQYF. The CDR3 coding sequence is TGTGCCAGCAGCTGGAACCTAGCGGGAGGGCCAGATACGCAGTATTTT.

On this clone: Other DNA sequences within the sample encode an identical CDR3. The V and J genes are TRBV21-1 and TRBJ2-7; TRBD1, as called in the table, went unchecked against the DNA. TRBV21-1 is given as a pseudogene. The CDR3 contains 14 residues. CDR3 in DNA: TGTGCCAGCAGCATGACAGGGGGGGGCTACGAGCAGTACTTC. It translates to CASSMTGGGYEQYF.

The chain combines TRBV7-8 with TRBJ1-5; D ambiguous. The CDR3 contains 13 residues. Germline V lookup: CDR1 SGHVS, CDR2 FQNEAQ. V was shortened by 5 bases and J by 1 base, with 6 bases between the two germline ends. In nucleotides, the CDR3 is TGTGCCAGCAGCACAAGGAGCAATCAGCCCCAGCATTTT. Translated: CASSTRSNQPQHF.

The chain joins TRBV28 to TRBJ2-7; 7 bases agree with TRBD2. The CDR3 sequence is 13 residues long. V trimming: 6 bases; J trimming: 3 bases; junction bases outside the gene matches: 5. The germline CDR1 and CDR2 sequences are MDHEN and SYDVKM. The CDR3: CASSPPGGYEQYF. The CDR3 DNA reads TGTGCCAGCAGCCCCCCGGGAGGCTACGAGCAGTACTTC.

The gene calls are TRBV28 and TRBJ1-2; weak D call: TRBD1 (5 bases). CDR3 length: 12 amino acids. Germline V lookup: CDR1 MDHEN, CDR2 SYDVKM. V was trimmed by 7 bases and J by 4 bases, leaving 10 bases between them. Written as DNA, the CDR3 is TGTGCCAGCAAGGACACTTCCTATGGCTACACCTTC. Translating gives CASKDTSYGYTF.

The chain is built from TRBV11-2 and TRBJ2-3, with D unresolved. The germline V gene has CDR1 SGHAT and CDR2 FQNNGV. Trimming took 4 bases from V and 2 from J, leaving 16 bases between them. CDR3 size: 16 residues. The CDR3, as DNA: TGTGCCAGCAGCTCCCCTCCGACCGGGCCCACAGATACGCAGTATTTT. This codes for CASSSPPTGPTDTQYF. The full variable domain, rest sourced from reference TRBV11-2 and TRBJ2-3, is EAGVAQSPRYKIIEKRQSVAFWCNPISGHATLYWYQQILGQGPKLLIQFQNNGVVDDSQLPKDRFSAERLKGVDSTLKIQPAKLEDSAVYLCASSSPPTGPTDTQYFGPGTRLTVL.